This passage covers 9 T cell receptor beta chains from one sample sequenced in a study of T-cell reconstitution after alpha-beta-depleted transplantation in children. Preparing the TCRbeta library involved the use of unique molecular identifiers. In TCRdb, the PCR reads were re-called with MiXCR into one record per CDR3 protein. The sample contains hundreds of thousands of distinct CDR3 sequences, about 10% of which appear only once. Sequenced material: PBMCs, taken before TCRalphabeta/CD19-depleted stem cell transplant. These receptors came from a child between 2 and 9 years old with inherited bone marrow failure, due to receive a stem cell transplant.

This clonotype occurred many times. This chain joins TRBV7-6 and TRBJ2-5, with 8 bases aligning to TRBD2. Germline lookup yields CDR1 SGHVS and CDR2 FNYEAQ. Trimming cost V 4 bases and J 4 bases; bases outside gene matches: 5. CDR3 length equals 14 residues. This CDR3 is CASSSSGSPETQYF. The CDR3 coding sequence is TGTGCCAGCAGCTCCAGCGGGAGCCCAGAGACCCAGTACTTC.

As concerns this clonotype: This could be a read error, since a much larger clone is one nucleotide away. V gene TRBV4-3 combines with J gene TRBJ2-7; D is unresolved. Germline assignment: CDR1 LGHNA and CDR2 YSLEER. The V gene lost 2 bases and the J gene lost 3 bases, with 11 bases spanning the gap. The CDR3 extends over 14 amino acids. Here the CDR3 reads CASSQFRSHYEQYF. In DNA, the CDR3 is TGCGCCAGCAGCCAATTCAGGAGCCACTACGAGCAGTACTTC.

This clonotype was observed at least ten times. This chain joins TRBV12-3 or TRBV12-4 and TRBJ2-1; 9 bases line up with TRBD2. J lost 6 bases, V lost 5 bases, and 8 bases had no gene match. The length of the CDR3 is 15 residues. The DNA for the CDR3 is TGTGCCAGCAGTGCGCTGGCGGGAGGGCGCAATGAGCAGTTCTTC. Amino acids: CASSALAGGRNEQFF.

The chain is built from TRBV29-1 and TRBJ2-2, with D perhaps matching TRBD2 (6 bases). The CDR3 is 14 amino acids. V was shortened by 4 bases and J by 6 bases, with 15 bases between the two germline ends. Germline V gene data show CDR1 as SQVTM and CDR2 as ANQGSEA. The CDR3 DNA reads TGCAGCGTTGGGCCGGGGGATGTCTCCGGGGAGCTGTTTTTT. It translates to CSVGPGDVSGELFF.

The rearrangement joins TRBV29-1 to TRBJ2-3; weak D call: TRBD2 (6 bases). The germline V and J ends were trimmed by 4 bases and 4 bases, with 18 bases remaining between them. The V gene's germline CDR1 is SQVTM and CDR2 ANQGSEA. This CDR3 region has 15 residues. The CDR3 DNA is TGCAGCGTTGCTTTCGGCGGGGCCAGGGCAGATACGCAGTATTTT. As protein: CSVAFGGARADTQYF.

This clonotype was counted at least ten times. J is TRBJ2-1 and V is TRBV13; 11 bases align to TRBD2. The V segment lost 3 bases and the J segment 5 bases; nucleotides outside the gene matches: 3. CDR1 PRHDT and CDR2 FYEKMQ come from the germline V gene (reference sequence). This CDR3 spans 15 amino acids. CDR3 protein: CASSFWGLADNEQFF. For the CDR3, the DNA is TGTGCCAGCAGCTTCTGGGGACTAGCGGACAATGAGCAGTTCTTC. The variable domain in full, with the rest retrieved from reference TRBV13 and TRBJ2-1, is AAGVIQSPRHLIKEKRETATLKCYPIPRHDTVYWYQQGPGQDPQFLISFYEKMQSDKGSIPDRFSAQQFSDYHSELNMSSLELGDSALYFCASSFWGLADNEQFFGPGTRLTVL.

This clonotype came up a few times. This rearrangement joins TRBV5-1 to TRBJ2-1, with 7 positions matching TRBD2. The germline CDR1 and CDR2 sequences are SGHRS and YFSETQ. The CDR3 is made up of 15 amino acids. V gave up 4 bases and J gave up 4 bases; unmatched junction bases: 8. The CDR3 DNA reads as TGCGCCAGCAGCGTAACTAGCGATAATTACAATGAGCAGTTCTTC. This sequence encodes CASSVTSDNYNEQFF.

This clonotype was recorded at least ten times. The chain is built from TRBV7-2 and TRBJ2-1, with 12 bases lining up with TRBD2. V lost 6 bases and J lost 6; bases outside the gene matches: 3. CDR1 is SGHTA and CDR2 is FQGNSA in the germline V gene. The CDR3 length is 14 residues. The CDR3 DNA sequence: TGTGCCAGCAGGAGGACTAGCGGGATCAATGAGCAGTTCTTC. It encodes CASRRTSGINEQFF.

This clonotype was picked up many times. The chain employs TRBV3-1 and TRBJ2-1, with TRBD2 matching 11 bases. In germline, CDR1 is LGHDT, CDR2 YNNKEL (reference sequence). V was pared by 8 bases and J by 9 bases, with 15 bases of the junction left unmatched. The CDR3 is made up of 16 amino acids. CDR3 sequence reads: CASSEIGTSGSSEQFF. CDR3 DNA sequence: TGTGCCAGCTCCGAGATTGGGACTAGCGGATCCAGTGAGCAGTTCTTC.